This entry concerns a single T cell receptor beta chain. Its antigen is currently unknown. The record originates from a study of cytomegalovirus exposure and HLA in healthy donors. Overall study results and limits: Cytomegalovirus-associated TCR beta chains were listed, numbering 150 to 200. Cytomegalovirus status was reportedly diagnosed by the classifier with high specificity and sensitivity.

In the PCR, 60 Vbeta and 13 Jbeta primers were used. The protocol was immunoSEQ multiplex PCR, while the TCRdb copy is restricted to in-frame clones and leaves out a portion. The table lists about 86,000 clones, 70% to 80% of them singletons. This CDR3 contains 13 residues. Per germline, CDR1 SGHAT and CDR2 FQNNGV. V lost 5 bases, J lost 4 bases, and 12 bases lay in between. The TCR sequence derives from a man between 60 and 70 years old in good health and CMV-seronegative. Sample: PBMCs. The chain joins TRBV11-2 to TRBJ2-7; D gene unclear. CDR3 sequence: CASSLRILYEQYF. CDR3 DNA sequence: TGTGCCAGCAGCCTCCGAATACTTTACGAGCAGTACTTC.